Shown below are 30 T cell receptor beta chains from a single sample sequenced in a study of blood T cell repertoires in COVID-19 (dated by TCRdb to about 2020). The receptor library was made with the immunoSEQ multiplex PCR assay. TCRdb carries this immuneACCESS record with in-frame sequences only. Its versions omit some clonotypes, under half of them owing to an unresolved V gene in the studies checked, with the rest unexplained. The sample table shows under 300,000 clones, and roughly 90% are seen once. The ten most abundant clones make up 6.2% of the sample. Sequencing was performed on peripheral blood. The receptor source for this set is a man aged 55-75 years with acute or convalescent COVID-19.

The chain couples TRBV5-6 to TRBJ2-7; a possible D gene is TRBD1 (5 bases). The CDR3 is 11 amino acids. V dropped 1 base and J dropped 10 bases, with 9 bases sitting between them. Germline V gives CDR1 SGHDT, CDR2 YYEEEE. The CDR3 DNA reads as TGTGCCAGCAGCTTGTTAGGGGTTCAGTACTTC. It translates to CASSLLGVQYF.

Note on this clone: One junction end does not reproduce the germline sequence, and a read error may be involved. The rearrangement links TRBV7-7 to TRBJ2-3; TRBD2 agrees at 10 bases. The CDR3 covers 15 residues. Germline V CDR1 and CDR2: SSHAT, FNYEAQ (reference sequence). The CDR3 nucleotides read TGTGCTAGCAGCTCCCTAGCGGGAGTTACAGATACGCAGTATTTT. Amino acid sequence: CASSSLAGVTDTQYF.

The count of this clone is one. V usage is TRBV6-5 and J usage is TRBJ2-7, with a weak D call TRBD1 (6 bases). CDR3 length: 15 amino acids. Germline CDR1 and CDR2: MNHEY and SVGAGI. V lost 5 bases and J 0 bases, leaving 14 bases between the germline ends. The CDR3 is CASSRRQESSYEQYF. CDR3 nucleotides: TGTGCCAGCAGTCGTCGACAGGAGAGCTCCTACGAGCAGTACTTC.

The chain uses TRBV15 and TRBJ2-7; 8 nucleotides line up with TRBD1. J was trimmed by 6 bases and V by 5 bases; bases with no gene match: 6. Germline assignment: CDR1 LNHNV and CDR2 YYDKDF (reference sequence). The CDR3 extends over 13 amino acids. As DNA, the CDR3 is TGTGCCACCAGCCTGGACAGGGTGGGCGAGCAGTACTTC. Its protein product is CATSLDRVGEQYF.

In DNA form, the CDR3 reads TGTGCCAGCAGTTACGGGAGCGGGTCTAATGAAAAACTGTTTTTT. It encodes CASSYGSGSNEKLFF. The V and J genes are TRBV6-5 and TRBJ1-4; D is undetermined. This CDR3 contains 15 residues. The ends were cut back, 2 bases at V and 3 bases at J, with 10 bases in the middle. CDR1 is MNHEY and CDR2 is SVGAGI in the germline V gene.

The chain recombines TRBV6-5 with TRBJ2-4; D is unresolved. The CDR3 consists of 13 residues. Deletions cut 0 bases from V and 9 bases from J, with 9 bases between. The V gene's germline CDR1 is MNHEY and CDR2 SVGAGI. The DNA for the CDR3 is TGTGCCAGCAGTTACTCCCTAAATGCCATTCAGTACTTC. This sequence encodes CASSYSLNAIQYF.

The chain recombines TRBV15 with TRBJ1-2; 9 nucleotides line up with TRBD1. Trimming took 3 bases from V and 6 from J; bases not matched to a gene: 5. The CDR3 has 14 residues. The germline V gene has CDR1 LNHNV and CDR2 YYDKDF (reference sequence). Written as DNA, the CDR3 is TGTGCCACCAGCAGGGCCGGGACAGGGCATGGCTACACCTTC. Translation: CATSRAGTGHGYTF.

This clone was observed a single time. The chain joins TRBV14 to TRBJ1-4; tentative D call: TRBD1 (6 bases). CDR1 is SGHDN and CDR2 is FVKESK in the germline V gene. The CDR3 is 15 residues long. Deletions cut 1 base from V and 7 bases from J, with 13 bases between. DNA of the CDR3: TGTGCCAGCAGCCAAGCATCCAGGGGTTCTGAAAAACTGTTTTTT. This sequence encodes CASSQASRGSEKLFF.

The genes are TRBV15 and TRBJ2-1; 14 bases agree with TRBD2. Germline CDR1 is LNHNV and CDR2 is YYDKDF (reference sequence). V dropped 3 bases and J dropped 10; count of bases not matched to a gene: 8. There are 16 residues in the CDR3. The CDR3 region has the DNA TGTGCCACCAGCAGGGGACTAGCGGGAGTTTTGACGGAGCAGTTCTTC. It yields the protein CATSRGLAGVLTEQFF.

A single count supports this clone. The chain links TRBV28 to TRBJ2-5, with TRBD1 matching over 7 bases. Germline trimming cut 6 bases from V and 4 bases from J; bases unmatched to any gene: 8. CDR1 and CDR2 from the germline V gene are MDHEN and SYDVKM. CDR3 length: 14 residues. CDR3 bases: TGTGCCAGCAGGCCACAGGGGCAGGGAGAGACCCAGTACTTC. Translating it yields CASRPQGQGETQYF.

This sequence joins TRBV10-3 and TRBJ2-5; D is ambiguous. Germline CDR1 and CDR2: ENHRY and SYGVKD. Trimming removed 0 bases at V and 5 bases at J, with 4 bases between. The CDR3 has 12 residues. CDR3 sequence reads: CAISESGETQYF. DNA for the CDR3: TGTGCCATCAGTGAGTCCGGGGAGACCCAGTACTTC.

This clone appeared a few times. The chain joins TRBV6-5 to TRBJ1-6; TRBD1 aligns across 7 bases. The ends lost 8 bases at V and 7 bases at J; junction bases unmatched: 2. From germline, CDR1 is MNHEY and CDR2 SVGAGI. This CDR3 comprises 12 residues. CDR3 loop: CASWDRNSPLHF. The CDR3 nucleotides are TGTGCCAGCTGGGACAGAAATTCACCCCTCCACTTT.

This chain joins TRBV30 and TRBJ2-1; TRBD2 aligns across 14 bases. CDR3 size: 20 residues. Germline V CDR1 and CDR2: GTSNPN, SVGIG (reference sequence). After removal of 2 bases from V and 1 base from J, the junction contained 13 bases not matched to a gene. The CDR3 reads CAWSKSTSGRAWASYNEQFF. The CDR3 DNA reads TGTGCCTGGAGTAAGTCGACTAGCGGGAGGGCCTGGGCGTCCTACAATGAGCAGTTCTTC.

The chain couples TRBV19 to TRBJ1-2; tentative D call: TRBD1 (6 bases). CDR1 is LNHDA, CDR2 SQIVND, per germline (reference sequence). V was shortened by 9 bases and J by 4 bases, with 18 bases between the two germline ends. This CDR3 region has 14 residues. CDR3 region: CASTNPGTSYGYTF. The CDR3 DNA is TGTGCCAGCACAAATCCCGGGACATCCTATGGCTACACCTTC.

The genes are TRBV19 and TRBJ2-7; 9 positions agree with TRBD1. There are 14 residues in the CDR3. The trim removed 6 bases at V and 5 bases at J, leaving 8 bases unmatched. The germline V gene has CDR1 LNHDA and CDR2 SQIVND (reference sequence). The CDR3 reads CASRVQGATDEQYF. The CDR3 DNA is TGTGCCAGTAGAGTACAGGGGGCTACCGACGAGCAGTACTTC.

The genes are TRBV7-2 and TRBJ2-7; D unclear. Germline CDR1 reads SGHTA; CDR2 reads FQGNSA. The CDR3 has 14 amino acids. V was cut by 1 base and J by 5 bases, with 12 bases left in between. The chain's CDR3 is CASSLDQARNEQYF. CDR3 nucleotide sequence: TGTGCCAGCAGCTTAGATCAAGCTAGAAACGAGCAGTACTTC.

CDR3 residues: CASSAQGIDEQYF. CDR3 DNA: TGCGCCAGCAGTGCCCAGGGGATCGACGAGCAGTACTTC. This rearrangement joins TRBV10-2 to TRBJ2-7; the D gene is possibly TRBD1 (6 bases). Trimming took off 4 bases at V and 5 bases at J, with 12 bases between the two ends. The CDR3 loop spans 13 amino acids. Germline lookup yields CDR1 WSHSY and CDR2 SAAADI.

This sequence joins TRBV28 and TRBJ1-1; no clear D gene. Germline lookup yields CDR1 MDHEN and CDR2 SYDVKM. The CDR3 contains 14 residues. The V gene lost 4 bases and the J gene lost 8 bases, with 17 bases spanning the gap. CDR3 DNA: TGTGCCAGCAGTTCCTACTTGGACGGGAGCGAAGCTTTCTTT. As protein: CASSSYLDGSEAFF. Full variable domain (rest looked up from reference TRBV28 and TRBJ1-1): DVKVTQSSRYLVKRTGEKVFLECVQDMDHENMFWYRQDPGLGLRLIYFSYDVKMKEKGDIPEGYSVSREKKERFSLILESASTNQTSMYLCASSSYLDGSEAFFGQGTRLTVV.

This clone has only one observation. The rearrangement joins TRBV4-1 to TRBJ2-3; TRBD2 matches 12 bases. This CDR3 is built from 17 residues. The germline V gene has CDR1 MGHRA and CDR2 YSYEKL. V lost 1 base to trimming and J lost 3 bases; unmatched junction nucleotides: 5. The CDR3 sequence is CASSQATSGSVTDTQYF. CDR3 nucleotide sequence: TGCGCCAGCAGCCAAGCGACTAGCGGGAGTGTAACAGATACGCAGTATTTT.

CDR3 nucleotide sequence: TGTGCCAGCAGCCAAGACGTGGGACTAGCGGAAGAGACCCAGTACTTC. Amino acid sequence: CASSQDVGLAEETQYF. The chain uses TRBV4-2 and TRBJ2-5, with 11 bases lining up with TRBD2. Germline V gene data show CDR1 as LGHNA and CDR2 as YNFKEQ. V shed 0 bases, J shed 3 bases, and the junction held 3 bases outside the gene matches. The CDR3 has 16 amino acids.

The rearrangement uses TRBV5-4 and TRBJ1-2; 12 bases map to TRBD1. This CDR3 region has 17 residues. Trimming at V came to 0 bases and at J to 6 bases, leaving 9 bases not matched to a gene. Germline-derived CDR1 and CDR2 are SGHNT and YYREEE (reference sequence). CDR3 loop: CASSLVPGTGGGNGYTF. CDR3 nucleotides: TGTGCCAGCAGCTTGGTTCCCGGGACAGGGGGCGGGAATGGCTACACCTTC.

CDR3 nucleotide sequence: TGTGCCAGCAGTGAAGTGGCGCGGGAGGTTGGGGAGCAGTACTTC. This encodes CASSEVAREVGEQYF. The chain recombines TRBV6-1 with TRBJ2-7; 8 nucleotides match TRBD2. Germline V lookup: CDR1 MNHNS, CDR2 SASEGT. The CDR3 is made up of 15 amino acids. The junction had 9 bases not matched to a gene; V was cut back by 1 base and J by 7 bases.

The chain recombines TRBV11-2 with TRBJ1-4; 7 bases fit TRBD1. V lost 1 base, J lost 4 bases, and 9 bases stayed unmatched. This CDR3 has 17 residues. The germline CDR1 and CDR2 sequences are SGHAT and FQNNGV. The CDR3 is CASSLVTGTDNNEKLFF. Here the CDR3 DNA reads TGTGCCAGCAGCTTAGTAACAGGGACAGACAATAATGAAAAACTGTTTTTT.

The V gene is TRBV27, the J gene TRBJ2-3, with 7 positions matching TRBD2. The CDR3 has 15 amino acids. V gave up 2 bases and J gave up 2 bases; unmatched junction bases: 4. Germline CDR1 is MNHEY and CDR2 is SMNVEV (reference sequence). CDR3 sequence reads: CASSLDSGYTDTQYF. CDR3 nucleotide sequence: TGTGCCAGCAGTTTAGATAGCGGGTACACAGATACGCAGTATTTT.

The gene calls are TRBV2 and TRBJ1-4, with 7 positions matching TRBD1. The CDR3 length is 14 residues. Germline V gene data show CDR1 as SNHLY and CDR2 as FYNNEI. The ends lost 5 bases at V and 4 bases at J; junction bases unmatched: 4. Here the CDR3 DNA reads TGTGCCAGCAGTATGGACAGGATTAATGAAAAACTGTTTTTT. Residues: CASSMDRINEKLFF.

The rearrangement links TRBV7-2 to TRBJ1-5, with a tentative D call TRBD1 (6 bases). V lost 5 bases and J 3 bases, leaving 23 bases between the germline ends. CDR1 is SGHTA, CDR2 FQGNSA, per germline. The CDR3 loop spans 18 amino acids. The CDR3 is CASSPSPFSDRHNQPQHF. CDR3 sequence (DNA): TGTGCCAGCAGCCCTTCCCCCTTTTCAGACAGGCACAATCAGCCCCAGCATTTT.

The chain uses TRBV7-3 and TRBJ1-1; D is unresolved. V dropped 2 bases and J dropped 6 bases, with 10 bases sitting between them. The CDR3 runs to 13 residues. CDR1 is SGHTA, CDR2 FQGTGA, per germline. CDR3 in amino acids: CASSLQTYAEAFF. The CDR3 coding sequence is TGTGCCAGCAGCTTACAAACCTACGCTGAAGCTTTCTTT.

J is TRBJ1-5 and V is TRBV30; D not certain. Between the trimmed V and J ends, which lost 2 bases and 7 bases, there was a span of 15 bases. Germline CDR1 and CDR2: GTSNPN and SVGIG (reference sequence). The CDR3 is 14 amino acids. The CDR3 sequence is CAWSWAPGQQPQHF. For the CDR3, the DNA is TGTGCCTGGAGTTGGGCCCCAGGTCAGCAGCCCCAGCATTTT. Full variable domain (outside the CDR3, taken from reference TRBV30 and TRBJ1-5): SQTIHQWPATLVQPVGSPLSLECTVEGTSNPNLYWYRQAAGRGLQLLFYSVGIGQISSEVPQNLSASRPQDRQFILSSKKLLLSDSGFYLCAWSWAPGQQPQHFGDGTRLSIL.

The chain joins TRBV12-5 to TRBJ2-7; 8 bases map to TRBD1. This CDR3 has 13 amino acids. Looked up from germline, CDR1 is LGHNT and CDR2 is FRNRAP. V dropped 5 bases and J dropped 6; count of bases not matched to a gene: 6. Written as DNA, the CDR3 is TGTGCTAGTGGTAACTCCGACAGGGGCGAGCAGTACTTC. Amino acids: CASGNSDRGEQYF. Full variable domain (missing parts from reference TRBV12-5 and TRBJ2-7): DARVTQTPRHKVTEMGQEVTMRCQPILGHNTVFWYRQTMMQGLELLAYFRNRAPLDDSGMPKDRFSAEMPDATLATLKIQPSEPRDSAVYFCASGNSDRGEQYFGPGTRLTVT.

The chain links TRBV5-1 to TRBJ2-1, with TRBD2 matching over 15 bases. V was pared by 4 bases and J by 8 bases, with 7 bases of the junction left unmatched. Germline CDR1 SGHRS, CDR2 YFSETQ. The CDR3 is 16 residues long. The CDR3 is CASSLVGLAGGDEQFF. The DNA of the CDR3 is TGCGCCAGCAGCCTGGTGGGACTAGCGGGAGGCGATGAGCAGTTCTTC.